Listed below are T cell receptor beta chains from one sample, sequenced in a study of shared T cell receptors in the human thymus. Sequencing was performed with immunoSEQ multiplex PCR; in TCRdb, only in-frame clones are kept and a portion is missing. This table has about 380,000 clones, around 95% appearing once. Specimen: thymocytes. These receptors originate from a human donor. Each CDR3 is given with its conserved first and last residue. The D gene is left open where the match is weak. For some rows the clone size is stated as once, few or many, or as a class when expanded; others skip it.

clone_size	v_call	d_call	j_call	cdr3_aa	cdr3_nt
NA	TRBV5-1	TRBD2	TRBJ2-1	CASSLLAGGPNEQFF	TGCGCCAGCAGCTTACTAGCGGGAGGGCCAAATGAGCAGTTCTTC
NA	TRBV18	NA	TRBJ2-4	CASSPLTVAKNIQYF	TGTGCCAGCTCTCCTCTGACGGTAGCCAAAAACATTCAGTACTTC
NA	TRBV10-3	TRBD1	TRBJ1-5	CAISEGQGADQPQHF	TGTGCCATCAGCGAGGGACAGGGGGCTGATCAGCCCCAGCATTTT
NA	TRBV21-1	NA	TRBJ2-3	CASSSKTRDREEPSTDTQYF	TGTGCCAGCAGCTCCAAAACTCGGGACAGGGAAGAACCTAGCACAGATACGCAGTATTTT
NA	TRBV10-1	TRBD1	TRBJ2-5	CASSESWDSREGETQYF	TGCGCCAGCAGTGAGTCCTGGGACAGCCGAGAGGGAGAGACCCAGTACTTC
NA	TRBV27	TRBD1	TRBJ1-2	CASRNRGRGYTF	TGTGCCAGCCGAAACAGGGGGCGCGGCTACACCTTC
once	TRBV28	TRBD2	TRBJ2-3	CASSLGGLAVSTDTQYF	TGTGCCAGCAGTTTAGGGGGACTAGCGGTTTCCACAGATACGCAGTATTTT
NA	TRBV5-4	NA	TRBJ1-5	CASSLETAINQPQHF	TGTGCCAGCAGCTTGGAGACGGCAATCAATCAGCCCCAGCATTTT
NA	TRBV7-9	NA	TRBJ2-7	CASSSPRDRHNEQYF	TGTGCCAGCAGCTCGCCGCGGGACCGGCATAACGAGCAGTACTTC
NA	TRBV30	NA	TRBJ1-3	CAWAKQARSGNTIYF	TGTGCCTGGGCTAAACAGGCTCGCTCTGGAAACACCATATATTTT
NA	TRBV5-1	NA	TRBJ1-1	CASQEDGALNTEAFF	TGCGCCAGCCAAGAGGACGGGGCCTTGAACACTGAAGCTTTCTTT
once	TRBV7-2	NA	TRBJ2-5	CASSLTGAQETQYF	TGTGCCAGCAGCTTAACGGGAGCACAAGAGACCCAGTACTTC
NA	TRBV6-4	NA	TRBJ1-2	CASSSTGLYGYTF	TGTGCCAGCAGCTCGACGGGTCTCTATGGCTACACCTTC
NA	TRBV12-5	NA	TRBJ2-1	CASGLVPPSSFYNEQFF	TGTGCTAGTGGTTTGGTCCCACCTAGCTCATTCTACAATGAGCAGTTCTTC
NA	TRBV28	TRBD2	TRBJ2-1	CASSRGLAGGSSYNEQFF	TGTGCCAGCAGTCGGGGACTAGCGGGAGGCAGCTCCTACAATGAGCAGTTCTTC
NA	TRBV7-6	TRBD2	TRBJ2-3	CASSSAGSSGRSTDTQYF	TGTGCCAGCAGCTCCGCGGGGTCTAGCGGGAGAAGTACAGATACGCAGTATTTT
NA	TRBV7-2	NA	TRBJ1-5	CASSLAKTGSNQPQHF	TGTGCCAGCAGCTTAGCGAAAACAGGGAGCAATCAGCCCCAGCATTTT
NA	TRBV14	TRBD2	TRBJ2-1	CASSQTSGRNEQFF	TGTGCCAGCAGCCAGACTAGCGGGAGAAATGAGCAGTTCTTC
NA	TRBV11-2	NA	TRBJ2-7	CASSSSPLVVYEQYF	TGTGCCAGCAGCTCGTCCCCCCTCGTTGTCTACGAGCAGTACTTC
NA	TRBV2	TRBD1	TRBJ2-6	CARRSTGGSSGANVLTF	TGTGCCAGGAGGTCGACAGGGGGGAGCTCTGGGGCCAACGTCCTGACTTTC
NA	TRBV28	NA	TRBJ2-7	CASRSRWQNTYEQYF	TGTGCCAGCAGATCCCGATGGCAGAACACCTACGAGCAGTACTTC
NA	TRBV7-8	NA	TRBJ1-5	CASSLERGADQPQHF	TGTGCCAGCAGCTTAGAGAGAGGGGCCGATCAGCCCCAGCATTTT
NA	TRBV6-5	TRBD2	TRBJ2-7	CASSSRTSSYEQYF	TGTGCCAGCAGTTCACGGACTAGCTCCTACGAGCAGTACTTC
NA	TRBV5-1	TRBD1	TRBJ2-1	CASSLGQGAKNEQFF	TGCGCCAGCAGCTTGGGGCAGGGGGCGAAAAATGAGCAGTTCTTC
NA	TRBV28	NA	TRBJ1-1	CASSLRTTMNTEAFF	TGTGCCAGCAGTTTACGGACAACGATGAACACTGAAGCTTTCTTT
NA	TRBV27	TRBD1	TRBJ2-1	CASSLGQGVNNEQFF	TGTGCCAGCAGTTTAGGGCAGGGGGTTAACAATGAGCAGTTCTTC
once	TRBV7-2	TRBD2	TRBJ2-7	CASSLAGGDYEQYF	TGTGCCAGCAGTTTAGCGGGAGGAGACTACGAGCAGTACTTC
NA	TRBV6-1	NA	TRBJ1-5	CASSDSAGWGNQPQHF	TGTGCCAGCAGTGATTCGGCAGGGTGGGGCAATCAGCCCCAGCATTTT
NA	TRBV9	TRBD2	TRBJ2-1	CASSADDEGTSGRINEQFF	TGTGCCAGCAGCGCGGACGATGAAGGGACTAGCGGGAGGATCAATGAGCAGTTCTTC
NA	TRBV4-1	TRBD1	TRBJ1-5	CASSQDPATGAQPQHF	TGCGCCAGCAGCCAAGATCCGGCGACAGGGGCTCAGCCCCAGCATTTT
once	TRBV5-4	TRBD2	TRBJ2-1	CASSLRAGVPWKLYNEQFF	TGTGCCAGCAGCTTGCGAGCGGGAGTGCCGTGGAAACTCTACAATGAGCAGTTCTTC
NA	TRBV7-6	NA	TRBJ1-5	CASSLVEGSNQPQHF	TGTGCCAGCAGCTTAGTGGAGGGTAGCAATCAGCCCCAGCATTTT
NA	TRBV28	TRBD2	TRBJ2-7	CASTLAASGSLVMSSYEQYF	TGTGCCAGCACCTTAGCGGCTAGCGGGTCTCTTGTAATGAGCTCCTACGAGCAGTACTTC